The 8 T cell receptor beta chains reported below all come from one sample, sequenced in a study of response to subunit inactivated influenza vaccine. TCRdb itself ran the RT-PCR reads through MiXCR, one entry per CDR3 protein. The data contain 600,000 to 700,000 distinct CDR3 sequences, 12% to 15% of them singletons. This specimen was PBMCs from blood, taken about 14 days before vaccination. All receptors come from a man between 50 and 59 years old who received an inactivated influenza vaccine.

Only a few counts were recorded for this clonotype. The chain combines TRBV29-1 with TRBJ2-5; maybe TRBD2 (5 bases). Germline V gene data show CDR1 as SQVTM and CDR2 as ANQGSEA. Trimming stripped 4 bases from V and 3 bases from J, with 9 bases between. The CDR3 has 12 residues. In DNA form, the CDR3 reads TGCAGCGTTGCATCGGGGAAAGAGACCCAGTACTTC. Its protein is CSVASGKETQYF.

This clonotype was recorded a few times. The chain employs TRBV29-1 and TRBJ1-1, with 7 bases identical to TRBD1. V lost 5 bases and J lost 5; bases outside the gene matches: 8. The CDR3 loop spans 13 amino acids. CDR1 is SQVTM, CDR2 ANQGSEA, per germline. CDR3 loop: CSVRQGGETEAFF. The CDR3 nucleotides are TGCAGCGTTCGACAGGGAGGAGAAACTGAAGCTTTCTTT.

V gene TRBV7-2 combines with J gene TRBJ2-4; 7 bases match TRBD1. This CDR3 contains 14 residues. Germline V gene sequence: CDR1 SGHTA, CDR2 FQGNSA. V shed 4 bases and J 9 bases; nucleotides not matched to a gene: 9. CDR3 region: CASSSRQGSGIQYF. The CDR3 coding sequence is TGTGCCAGCAGCTCCAGACAGGGCTCCGGCATTCAGTACTTC. Together with reference TRBV7-2 and TRBJ2-4, the CDR3 gives the full variable domain: GAGVSQSPSNKVTEKGKDVELRCDPISGHTALYWYRQSLGQGLEFLIYFQGNSAPDKSGLPSDRFSAERTGGSVSTLTIQRTQQEDSAVYLCASSSRQGSGIQYFGAGTRLSVL.

The V and J genes are TRBV7-8 and TRBJ2-7; TRBD2 might be the D (6 bases). V was trimmed by 5 bases and J by 5 bases, leaving 16 bases between them. The CDR3 contains 14 residues. Germline V gene sequence: CDR1 SGHVS, CDR2 FQNEAQ. This CDR3 reads CASSQTLARNEQYF. Written as DNA, the CDR3 is TGTGCCAGCAGCCAGACCCTAGCGCGGAACGAGCAGTACTTC.

The chain combines TRBV5-1 with TRBJ2-3, with D possibly being TRBD1 (6 bases). The CDR3 is 14 amino acids. Germline lookup yields CDR1 SGHRS and CDR2 YFSETQ. V was shortened by 7 bases and J by 1 base, with 13 bases between the two germline ends. The CDR3 DNA reads as TGCGCCAGCGAGAAAGGACAGCGCACAGATACGCAGTATTTT. Its protein is CASEKGQRTDTQYF.

This clonotype was seen only a few times. The J gene is TRBJ2-7, the V gene TRBV24-1, with D perhaps matching TRBD1 or TRBD2 (5 bases each). Trimming took off 4 bases at V and 5 bases at J, with 23 bases between the two ends. Germline V gene data show CDR1 as KGHDR and CDR2 as SFDVKD. The CDR3 has 17 residues. The CDR3 DNA is TGTGCCACCAGTGAGGGACCCGGAATGGGCAGAGGGAACGAGCAGTACTTC. Encoded protein: CATSEGPGMGRGNEQYF.

V and J are TRBV27 and TRBJ2-5; D remains unclear. The germline V and J ends were trimmed by 4 bases and 0 bases, with 6 bases remaining between them. Germline lookup yields CDR1 MNHEY and CDR2 SMNVEV (reference sequence). This CDR3 is 13 amino acids long. The CDR3 nucleotides are TGTGCCAGCAGTTCCTCGTACCAAGAGACCCAGTACTTC. Amino acids: CASSSSYQETQYF.

This clonotype was counted many times. This chain uses TRBV6-1 with TRBJ1-4; the D is unclear. The CDR3 has 13 amino acids. V was pared by 6 bases and J by 7 bases, with 12 bases between. From germline, CDR1 is MNHNS and CDR2 SASEGT. The CDR3 is CASRGWGVEKLFF. The DNA of the CDR3 is TGTGCCAGCAGAGGGTGGGGAGTTGAAAAACTGTTTTTT.